These 16 T cell receptor beta chains were all obtained from the same sample, sequenced in a study of cytomegalovirus exposure and HLA in healthy donors. The table came from immunoSEQ multiplex PCR; TCRdb's copy has only in-frame clones and leaves some out. The data show 190,000 or so clones, 65% to 85% seen once. Sequencing input: PBMCs. The receptors originated from a woman younger than 35 in good health and CMV-seropositive.

This rearrangement joins TRBV18 to TRBJ2-3, with a tentative D call TRBD2 (6 bases). The CDR3 contains 18 residues. With 3 bases removed from V and 4 bases from J, the gap between germline ends came to 23 bases. Germline V gene sequence: CDR1 KGHSH, CDR2 LQKENI. CDR3 nucleotide sequence: TGTGCCAGCTCACCCCCCTCCCGGGGGAGCCGGGCGGCAGATACGCAGTATTTT. This encodes CASSPPSRGSRAADTQYF. The full variable domain, its missing parts supplied by reference TRBV18 and TRBJ2-3, is NAGVMQNPRHLVRRRGQEARLRCSPMKGHSHVYWYRQLPEEGLKFMVYLQKENIIDESGMPKERFSAEFPKEGPSILRIQQVVRGDSAAYFCASSPPSRGSRAADTQYFGPGTRLTVL.

This chain uses TRBV5-1 with TRBJ1-1; D perhaps matches TRBD1 (5 bases). The germline V gene encodes CDR1 SGHRS and CDR2 YFSETQ. The CDR3 contains 14 residues. V lost 5 bases to trimming and J lost 0 bases, with 11 bases between them. CDR3 sequence reads: CASRRGIMNTEAFF. In DNA form, the CDR3 reads TGCGCCAGCAGACGGGGGATCATGAACACTGAAGCTTTCTTT. The full variable domain, in which reference TRBV5-1 and TRBJ1-1 provide the parts outside the CDR3, is KAGVTQTPRYLIKTRGQQVTLSCSPISGHRSVSWYQQTPGQGLQFLFEYFSETQRNKGNFPGRFSGRQFSNSRSEMNVSTLELGDSALYLCASRRGIMNTEAFFGQGTRLTVV.

The chain recombines TRBV19 with TRBJ2-7, with 11 bases matching TRBD2. The CDR3 is made up of 14 amino acids. The junction had 2 bases not matched to a gene; V was cut back by 3 bases and J by 4 bases. The germline CDR1 and CDR2 sequences are LNHDA and SQIVND (reference sequence). CDR3: CASSILAGGYEQYF. The CDR3 DNA follows: TGTGCCAGTAGTATTCTAGCGGGGGGATACGAGCAGTACTTC.

J is TRBJ1-1 and V is TRBV5-1; TRBD1 matches at 7 bases. Trimming took 0 bases from V and 1 from J; bases not matched to a gene: 3. The germline V gene encodes CDR1 SGHRS and CDR2 YFSETQ. CDR3 length equals 15 residues. The CDR3 region has the DNA TGCGCCAGCAGCTTGGTAAACAGGGGGAACACTGAAGCTTTCTTT. Protein: CASSLVNRGNTEAFF.

The chain uses TRBV14 and TRBJ2-5, with TRBD1 identical over 8 bases. The germline gives CDR1 SGHDN, CDR2 FVKESK. This CDR3 contains 17 residues. The V and J ends lost 1 base and 3 bases, in that order; junction bases with no gene match: 10. The CDR3 region is CASSQGDRRPPEETQYF. In DNA, the CDR3 is TGTGCCAGCAGCCAAGGGGACAGGCGCCCTCCGGAAGAGACCCAGTACTTC.

This chain uses TRBV19 with TRBJ2-5, with TRBD2 matching 9 bases. Germline CDR1 is LNHDA and CDR2 is SQIVND (reference sequence). The CDR3 sequence is 18 residues long. V lost 5 bases, J lost 4 bases, and 17 bases stayed unmatched. In DNA, the CDR3 is TGTGCCAGTAGTGGGCCGGGAGCTGGCGGGGGGGCGCGAGAGACCCAGTACTTC. This codes for CASSGPGAGGGARETQYF.

The chain carries TRBV5-6 and TRBJ1-2; D is ambiguous. Germline V gives CDR1 SGHDT, CDR2 YYEEEE. The CDR3 extends over 13 amino acids. V was trimmed by 9 bases and J by 7 bases, leaving 19 bases between them. The CDR3 coding sequence is TGTGCCACCTCGCGGCAGTGGGTGGGTGGCTACACCTTC. Protein sequence: CATSRQWVGGYTF. The full variable domain, completed using reference TRBV5-6 and TRBJ1-2, is DAGVTQSPTHLIKTRGQQVTLRCSPKSGHDTVSWYQQALGQGPQFIFQYYEEEERQRGNFPDRFSGHQFPNYSSELNVNALLLGDSALYLCATSRQWVGGYTFGSGTRLTVV.

The chain uses TRBV10-3 and TRBJ2-2; 9 positions agree with TRBD2. Unmatched junction bases numbered 14, after V lost 6 bases and J lost 3 bases. CDR3 size: 18 residues. Germline V gives CDR1 ENHRY, CDR2 SYGVKD. CDR3 DNA sequence: TGTGCCATCAGCCCGACCTTGGGTGGCGGGGGGGACACCGGGGAGCTGTTTTTT. Translated, it gives CAISPTLGGGGDTGELFF.

The rearrangement uses TRBV6-1 and TRBJ1-3; TRBD1 matches 10 bases. The CDR3 totals 14 residues. Losses at the gene ends were 10 bases for V and 3 bases for J; bases not matched to a gene: 6. Germline V gene lookup returns CDR1 MNHNS and CDR2 SASEGT. The DNA of the CDR3 is TGTGCCACCACGACAGGGGGCAGTGGAAACACCATATATTTT. It specifies CATTTGGSGNTIYF.

The chain uses TRBV5-1 and TRBJ2-2, with D possibly TRBD2 on 7 matching bases. This CDR3 contains 18 residues. The V gene's germline CDR1 is SGHRS and CDR2 YFSETQ. The V and J ends lost 0 bases and 2 bases respectively, with 17 bases between them. The CDR3 DNA is TGCGCCAGCAGCTTGGTGGGTGTGGCGGGGGCCAACACCGGGGAGCTGTTTTTT. It specifies CASSLVGVAGANTGELFF.

The CDR3 DNA reads as TGTGCCAGCAGCTTAGCGTGGAGGAAAACCGGGGAGCTGTTTTTT. It is translated as CASSLAWRKTGELFF. The gene calls are TRBV7-6 and TRBJ2-2, with D possibly matching TRBD2 (5 bases). This CDR3 region has 15 residues. The V end was cut by 0 bases, the J end by 5 bases, with 10 bases between. Looked up from germline, CDR1 is SGHVS and CDR2 is FNYEAQ.

V gene TRBV9 combines with J gene TRBJ1-3; D unclear. Per the germline V gene, CDR1 is SGDLS and CDR2 is YYNGEE. This CDR3 comprises 14 residues. The ends were cut back, 0 bases at V and 2 bases at J, with 6 bases in the middle. The chain's CDR3 is CASSVGAPGNTIYF. DNA of the CDR3: TGTGCCAGCAGCGTAGGGGCCCCTGGAAACACCATATATTTT.

The rearrangement joins TRBV2 to TRBJ1-6, with 9 bases aligning to TRBD1. The CDR3 extends over 16 amino acids. J gave up 7 bases and V 6 bases, and 10 bases lay outside the gene matches. CDR1 and CDR2 from the germline V gene are SNHLY and FYNNEI. The CDR3 DNA sequence: TGTGCCAGCAGCCCTAGGGACAGGGAGAGGAATTCACCCCTCCACTTT. Encoded protein: CASSPRDRERNSPLHF. Variable domain in full (rest from reference TRBV2 and TRBJ1-6): EPEVTQTPSHQVTQMGQEVILRCVPISNHLYFYWYRQILGQKVEFLVSFYNNEISEKSEIFDDQFSVERPDGSNFTLKIRSTKLEDSAMYFCASSPRDRERNSPLHFGNGTRLTVT.

Ten or more counts support this clone. Here the CDR3 DNA reads TGTGCCAGCAGCCCTATTACAGGGATCGGGGAGCTGTTTTTT. Protein: CASSPITGIGELFF. The chain links TRBV7-2 to TRBJ2-2, with a possible D match to TRBD1 (6 bases). V shed 5 bases and J shed 7 bases, with 14 bases lying between them. The CDR3 contains 14 residues. In germline, CDR1 is SGHTA, CDR2 FQGNSA.

CDR3: CASSPLGVYTEAFF. CDR3 nucleotide sequence: TGCGCCAGCAGCCCACTCGGAGTCTATACTGAAGCTTTCTTT. The V call is TRBV4-1, the J call TRBJ1-1; no clear D. V was shortened by 4 bases and J by 5 bases, with 14 bases between the two germline ends. Germline CDR1 is MGHRA and CDR2 is YSYEKL. The CDR3 contains 14 residues.

The J gene is TRBJ1-5, the V gene TRBV2, with 10 nucleotides matching TRBD1. Germline lookup yields CDR1 SNHLY and CDR2 FYNNEI. The CDR3 loop spans 15 amino acids. The ends lost 5 bases at V and 4 bases at J; junction bases unmatched: 5. The CDR3 region has the DNA TGTGCCAGCAGTTCGGACAGGGGGTCTAATCAGCCCCAGCATTTT. Its translation: CASSSDRGSNQPQHF.